A selection of T cell receptor beta chains follows, all from one sample in a study of cytomegalovirus exposure and HLA in healthy donors. TCRdb's table, derived via immunoSEQ multiplex PCR, lists solely in-frame clones and lacks some. This repertoire shows 180,000 or so clones, under 85% found once; its top ten account for about 2.5%. Sequencing was done on a sample of PBMCs. All receptors derive from a human donor in good health. Each CDR3 is given with its conserved first and last residue. The D gene is left open where the match is weak. Size is stated for part of the rows, as once, few or many counts, or as a class when the clone is expanded.

v_gene,d_gene,abundance,j_gene,CDR3nt,CDR3aa
TRBV30,.,few,TRBJ1-1,TGTGCCTGGAGTGTACTTTTATCTAACACTGAAGCTTTCTTT,CAWSVLLSNTEAFF
TRBV6-1,TRBD1,few,TRBJ2-5,TGTGCCAGCAGTGCATACCGGGACAGGGAGACCCAGTACTTC,CASSAYRDRETQYF
TRBV9,TRBD2,.,TRBJ2-3,TGTGCCAGCAGCGTTCTAGCGGGGGGGCCAGGGGATACGCAGTATTTT,CASSVLAGGPGDTQYF
TRBV7-8,.,.,TRBJ1-5,TGTGCCAGCAGCCCTAGGAGAGTTAGCAATCAGCCCCAGCATTTT,CASSPRRVSNQPQHF
TRBV2,TRBD2,.,TRBJ2-2,TGTGCCAGCAGTACGACTAGCGGGGCCGGCGGGGAGCTGTTTTTT,CASSTTSGAGGELFF
TRBV7-9,.,.,TRBJ2-7,TGTGCCAGCATCCCAGCGGCGGGTTACGAGCAGTACTTC,CASIPAAGYEQYF
TRBV11-3,TRBD2,.,TRBJ2-1,TGTGCCAGCAGCTTAGGACTAGCGGCTAATGAGCAGTTCTTC,CASSLGLAANEQFF
TRBV29-1,.,few,TRBJ1-1,TGCAGCGTTGAACTAGGGGGGGTCACTGAAGCTTTCTTT,CSVELGGVTEAFF
TRBV19,TRBD1,.,TRBJ1-3,TGTGCCAGTACCTTAACCCGGGACAGGGACTCTGGAAACACCATATATTTT,CASTLTRDRDSGNTIYF
TRBV4-2,.,once,TRBJ2-7,TGTGCCAGCAGCCAAGTAGGAGCCTACGAGCAGTACTTC,CASSQVGAYEQYF
TRBV19,.,.,TRBJ1-5,TGTGCCAGTAGTATCTCGAGAGGTCAGCCCCAGCATTTT,CASSISRGQPQHF
TRBV5-6,.,.,TRBJ1-4,TGTGCCAGCAGCTTAACAGGGCCTAATGAAAAACTGTTTTTT,CASSLTGPNEKLFF
TRBV5-1,TRBD1,once,TRBJ2-7,TGCGCCAGCAGCCAAGGACAGGGCTCCTACGAGCAGTACTTC,CASSQGQGSYEQYF
TRBV5-1,TRBD1,few,TRBJ1-3,TGCGCCAGCAGCCAGAATCCGACAGGGGCTGGAAACACCATATATTTT,CASSQNPTGAGNTIYF
TRBV4-3,.,.,TRBJ2-3,TGCGCCAGCAGCCAAGAGAGCGGGTCTAGCACAGATACGCAGTATTTT,CASSQESGSSTDTQYF
TRBV19,.,.,TRBJ1-1,TGTGCCAGTAGTATAGTAAAGAACACTGAAGCTTTCTTT,CASSIVKNTEAFF
TRBV14,TRBD2,once,TRBJ2-7,TGTGCCAGCAGCCAACTAGCGGGCTACGAGCAGTACTTC,CASSQLAGYEQYF
TRBV19,TRBD2,.,TRBJ2-2,TGTGCCAGTAGTATCGATCCAACGGGGGGGTACCCCGGGGAGCTGTTTTTT,CASSIDPTGGYPGELFF
TRBV7-8,TRBD1,.,TRBJ1-2,TGTGCCAGCAGCTTAGATCCTCTAACAGGGGCTAACTATGGCTACACCTTC,CASSLDPLTGANYGYTF
TRBV18,.,.,TRBJ2-3,TGTGCCAGCTCAACCGGGGTAGGTGGCACAGATACGCAGTATTTT,CASSTGVGGTDTQYF
TRBV19,TRBD1,.,TRBJ1-5,TGTGCCAGTAGTGCGACAGGGGGCTATGGGCAGCCCCAGCATTTT,CASSATGGYGQPQHF
TRBV9,TRBD2,.,TRBJ2-7,TGTGCCAGCAGCGTAGGTAGGGAGGGCGAGCAGTACTTC,CASSVGREGEQYF
TRBV6-5,.,.,TRBJ2-7,TGTGCCAGCATGGGGGGTCGAGGACCCTACGAGCAGTACTTC,CASMGGRGPYEQYF
TRBV6-6,.,.,TRBJ1-6,TGTGCCAGCAGTTACGTTCCCGGGGGGGCCGGTTCACCCCTCCACTTT,CASSYVPGGAGSPLHF
TRBV7-9,.,.,TRBJ2-7,TGTGCCAGCAGCCCAGGAAGGGGGGGCTCCTACGAGCAGTACTTC,CASSPGRGGSYEQYF
TRBV6-1,.,few,TRBJ2-7,TGTGCCAGCAGTTCTAGCGCGACCTCCTACGAGCAGTACTTC,CASSSSATSYEQYF
TRBV5-8,TRBD1,few,TRBJ2-2,TGTGCCAGCAGCTTGCGGACAGGGGTCACCGGGGAGCTGTTTTTT,CASSLRTGVTGELFF
TRBV30,TRBD1,.,TRBJ1-2,TGTGCCTGGAGTTCAGGGGGCGGCTACACCTTC,CAWSSGGGYTF
TRBV7-3,.,.,TRBJ1-1,TGTGCCAGCAGCTCAATGGGCGCGAACACTGAAGCTTTCTTT,CASSSMGANTEAFF
TRBV7-2,.,.,TRBJ1-5,TGTGCCAGCAGCTTCCTACAGGGCCCCCCGGATCAGCCCCAGCATTTT,CASSFLQGPPDQPQHF
TRBV11-2,.,.,TRBJ2-7,TGTGCCAGCAGCTTTGGGGGAGGGCAGTACTTC,CASSFGGGQYF
TRBV5-4,TRBD2,.,TRBJ2-2,TGTGCCAGCAGCTTGCCAGCGGGGGGCTCCTACACCGGGGAGCTGTTTTTT,CASSLPAGGSYTGELFF
TRBV7-2,.,.,TRBJ1-2,TGTGCCAGCAGCTTAGCGTACAGATCCACGTATGGCTACACCTTC,CASSLAYRSTYGYTF